A selection of T cell receptor beta chains follows, all from one sample in a study of cytomegalovirus exposure and HLA in healthy donors. Profiled with immunoSEQ multiplex PCR; TCRdb holds only in-frame clones, not every one. In the table there are approximately 120,000 clones, around 76% of which are singletons. The specimen sequenced was PBMCs. All receptors come from a woman in her thirties or forties in good health and CMV-seropositive. Both conserved end residues are part of each CDR3.

j_call	v_call	cdr3_aa
TRBJ2-3	TRBV4-1	CASSQDPYVDTQYF
TRBJ1-2	TRBV19	CASRATGPGGYTF
TRBJ2-3	TRBV7-9	CASSPSTDTQYF
TRBJ1-3	TRBV15	CATSRAQGSGNTIYF
TRBJ1-2	TRBV19	CASSKDSPNYGYTF
TRBJ1-5	TRBV4-2	CASSQTGTGIQPQHF
TRBJ2-3	TRBV5-4	CASRLDRGVTDTQYF
TRBJ1-1	TRBV10-1	CASTPGQGWTEAFF
TRBJ1-4	TRBV30	CAGQAPNEKLFF
TRBJ1-5	TRBV18	CASSLYSNQPQHF
TRBJ1-1	TRBV12-5	CASGPPGQAAMNTEAFF
TRBJ2-1	TRBV28	CASSSPGSEQFF
TRBJ2-7	TRBV30	CAWSTGLADEQYF
TRBJ1-1	TRBV20-1	CSARDLPEAFF
TRBJ2-1	TRBV25-1	CASSDPSNRYDNEQFF
TRBJ1-1	TRBV6-4	CASRLQPDSLVAFF
TRBJ2-3	TRBV7-2	CASSVGTSGAADTQYF
TRBJ1-3	TRBV7-8	CASRPPGSSGNTIYF
TRBJ1-1	TRBV27	CASSYRTGGGNTEAFF
TRBJ1-6	TRBV7-8	CASSSSIGSSYNSPLHF
TRBJ1-3	TRBV11-2	CASSYGGNTIYF
TRBJ2-7	TRBV4-1	CASSQGMGQPGYEQYF
TRBJ1-2	TRBV9	CASSPGTGGYGYTF
TRBJ2-5	TRBV5-1	CASRRLAGAQETQYF
TRBJ1-5	TRBV5-6	CASSLDGGGGQPQHF
TRBJ1-2	TRBV19	CASRRKEQGDYGYTF
TRBJ1-1	TRBV2	CASRNRENTEAFF
TRBJ1-1	TRBV18	CASSRRDGAIIAVNTEAFF
TRBJ1-1	TRBV6-5	CASSTREATEAFF
TRBJ1-2	TRBV19	CASSIVFGGGPPANYGYTF
TRBJ2-7	TRBV7-2	CASSLQDLLLSEQYF
TRBJ2-5	TRBV14	CASSRTGDGRQETQYF
TRBJ2-7	TRBV5-4	CASSWQGAGEQYF
TRBJ2-7	TRBV7-9	CASSLPYEPYF
TRBJ1-1	TRBV19	CASSIGRGYTEAFF
TRBJ1-1	TRBV6-6	CASSYSSRRTTEAFF
TRBJ2-5	TRBV15	CATSRGRWYAGGETQYF
TRBJ1-3	TRBV5-4	CAVQQGYGNTIYF
TRBJ2-7	TRBV6-1	CASIRSGHEQYF
TRBJ2-7	TRBV4-2	CASSQGTSGDLGEQYF
TRBJ2-2	TRBV19	CASSQGTQNTGELFF
TRBJ2-5	TRBV7-2	CASSSAMTSRAQYF
TRBJ1-1	TRBV7-7	CASSAQGSTEAFF
TRBJ1-1	TRBV4-1	CASSQEGGGINTEAFF
TRBJ1-1	TRBV6-5	CASSYPMATGITEAFF
TRBJ1-2	TRBV30	CAWSQQDRGNYGYTF
TRBJ1-1	TRBV5-1	CASSFTGQDTEAFF
TRBJ2-5	TRBV5-6	CASSLAEETQYF
TRBJ1-2	TRBV7-9	CASSLMGVPNYGYTF
TRBJ1-4	TRBV29-1	CSAWQGSIGKLFF
TRBJ2-7	TRBV13	CASSLLTYEQYF
TRBJ2-7	TRBV6-5	CASSYVGQGSYEQYF
TRBJ2-3	TRBV2	CATQEREADTQYF
TRBJ1-1	TRBV6-5	CASNRQGNTEAFF
TRBJ2-7	TRBV25-1	CASSVAGLYEQYF
TRBJ2-6	TRBV5-1	CASSAGQGGASGANVLTF
TRBJ1-6	TRBV6-5	CASSAVWVVNSPLHF
TRBJ2-5	TRBV7-2	CASSFGRGANQETQYF
TRBJ1-5	TRBV2	CASRGTGDQPQHF
TRBJ1-4	TRBV5-4	CASSFVGQTKEKLFF